The present TCR beta chain was sequenced within a study of tumor-infiltrating lymphocytes in primary liver carcinoma. Whole-study context: Surgeons treated the primary liver carcinoma of the patients by surgical resection.

The input was approximately 500 ng total RNA; TCR beta cDNA was made from it with a constant-region primer. Slightly modified ARM-PCR served as the procedure for the TCR beta libraries. These libraries came from three rounds of nested multiplex PCR. TCRdb recomputed calls from the multiplex PCR reads with MiXCR, one row per CDR3 protein. The table shows some 190,000 distinct CDR3 sequences, with around 60% occurring only once. They got blood RNA out of unsorted whole blood and also pulled out germline DNA. The sequence derives from a man in his forties with primary liver carcinoma and hepatitis B virus infection. Material: peripheral blood.

CDR3 coding DNA: TGTGCCAGCTTCCCGACAACGGGCTATGGCTACACCTTC. This codes for CASFPTTGYGYTF. V is TRBV28 and J is TRBJ1-2; D remains unclear. This CDR3 contains 13 residues. Looked up from germline, CDR1 is MDHEN and CDR2 is SYDVKM. The V gene lost 8 bases and the J gene lost 4 bases, with 14 bases spanning the gap.